The rows below give T cell receptor beta chains drawn from one sample of a study of shared clonotypes between healthy human individuals. Method: immunoSEQ multiplex PCR; TCRdb's copy keeps in-frame clones and lacks some. Of under 700,000 clones detected, approximately 95% appear once; the ten largest clones hold about 0.11%. The sequencing sample was made of naive CD8+ T cells sorted from blood. The receptors stem from a woman aged 25-40 years in good health. The CDR3 runs from the conserved cysteine through the conserved F or W. A D gene is named only where the DNA matches it firmly. Where a row states a size, it is once, few, many or the class of an expanded clone; other rows omit it.

d_gene	abundance	v_gene	j_gene	CDR3aa	CDR3nt
TRBD1	.	TRBV5-4	TRBJ2-7	CASRLGQGPSYEQYF	TGTGCCAGCAGACTGGGACAGGGGCCTTCCTACGAGCAGTACTTC
.	many	TRBV5-4	TRBJ2-5	CASSLESEETQYF	TGTGCCAGCAGCCTAGAGAGTGAAGAGACCCAGTACTTC
TRBD1	.	TRBV28	TRBJ2-7	CASGILGTEMYEQYF	TGTGCCAGCGGCATCCTCGGGACAGAAATGTACGAGCAGTACTTC
.	.	TRBV30	TRBJ1-1	CAWSISTEAFF	TGTGCCTGGAGTATATCCACTGAAGCTTTCTTT
.	.	TRBV5-4	TRBJ1-1	CASSLWGYTEAFF	TGTGCCAGCAGCTTGTGGGGGTACACTGAAGCTTTCTTC
.	.	TRBV27	TRBJ2-7	CASSPTGQGPPYEQYF	TGTGCCAGCAGTCCCACCGGGCAGGGACCCCCCTACGAGCAGTACTTC
TRBD1	.	TRBV4-2	TRBJ2-1	CASSQGQGARNEQFF	TGTGCCAGCAGCCAAGGACAGGGGGCGAGGAATGAGCAGTTCTTC
TRBD2	.	TRBV27	TRBJ2-1	CASSPLASGTHEQFF	TGTGCCAGCAGTCCCCTGGCTAGCGGGACACATGAGCAGTTCTTC
TRBD1	.	TRBV2	TRBJ1-1	CASSEAAGQANTEAFF	TGTGCCAGCAGTGAAGCCGCGGGACAGGCGAACACTGAAGCTTTCTTT
TRBD1	.	TRBV19	TRBJ1-5	CASLKHSQGYYQPQHF	TGTGCCAGTCTCAAGCATTCACAGGGGTACTATCAGCCCCAGCATTTT
.	.	TRBV25-1	TRBJ2-7	CASSETGYEQYF	TGTGCCAGCAGTGAAACTGGGTACGAGCAGTACTTC
TRBD2	.	TRBV27	TRBJ2-3	CASSFILSGGGSGRSDTQYF	TGTGCCAGCAGTTTCATCCTTTCGGGTGGTGGTAGCGGGAGATCAGATACGCAGTATTTT
.	.	TRBV20-1	TRBJ1-2	CSARFGKSRAF	TGCAGTGCTAGATTCGGGAAGTCTCGCGCCTTC
TRBD1	.	TRBV2	TRBJ2-7	CASRSQGAEQYF	TGTGCCAGCAGGAGTCAGGGGGCCGAGCAGTACTTC
.	.	TRBV11-2	TRBJ2-7	CASSLAGALYEQYF	TGTGCCAGCAGCTTAGCAGGGGCGCTGTACGAGCAGTACTTC
.	.	TRBV9	TRBJ1-5	CASSVEATNQPQHF	TGTGCCAGCAGCGTTGAAGCCACCAATCAGCCCCAGCATTTT
.	.	TRBV21-1	TRBJ1-1	CASSADTGHLEAFF	TGTGCCAGCAGCGCCGACACGGGACACCTTGAAGCTTTCTTT
TRBD1	.	TRBV2	TRBJ1-2	CASSPGAGGGFSYGYTF	TGTGCCAGCAGTCCCGGGGCAGGGGGTGGCTTTTCCTATGGCTACACCTTC
.	.	TRBV5-1	TRBJ1-1	CASSLGWGNTEAFF	TGCGCCAGCAGCCTGGGTTGGGGGAACACTGAAGCTTTCTTT
.	.	TRBV27	TRBJ2-5	CASSPGTPEKTQYF	TGTGCCAGCAGCCCCGGGACACCCGAAAAGACCCAGTACTTC
.	.	TRBV4-1	TRBJ1-5	CASSQVEGGKLNQPQHF	TGCGCCAGCAGCCAAGTTGAAGGGGGTAAATTGAATCAGCCCCAGCATTTT
.	.	TRBV28	TRBJ2-7	CASSLTGSSYEQYF	TGTGCCAGCAGTCTGACAGGAAGCTCCTACGAGCAGTACTTC
TRBD2	.	TRBV4-1	TRBJ2-2	CASSLRGPSGRAGELFF	TGCGCCAGCAGCCTGCGTGGTCCTAGCGGGAGAGCCGGGGAGCTGTTTTTT
TRBD1	.	TRBV28	TRBJ2-7	CASRGTGDYEQYF	TGTGCCAGCAGAGGGACAGGGGACTACGAGCAGTACTTC
.	.	TRBV14	TRBJ2-1	CASSQVYNEQFF	TGTGCCAGCAGCCAAGTATACAATGAGCAGTTCTTC
TRBD1	.	TRBV2	TRBJ2-1	CASSGPGQNHNEQFF	TGTGCCAGCAGTGGTCCGGGACAGAACCACAATGAGCAGTTCTTC
.	.	TRBV6-1	TRBJ2-5	CASSDSGEERRLGETQYF	TGTGCCAGCAGTGATTCAGGTGAGGAGCGGCGCTTGGGAGAGACCCAGTACTTC
TRBD1	.	TRBV28	TRBJ2-7	CASSLGQGISFEQYF	TGTGCCAGCAGTTTGGGACAGGGTATCTCATTCGAGCAGTACTTC
.	.	TRBV11-2	TRBJ2-7	CASSLFPANEQYF	TGTGCCAGCAGCTTATTTCCTGCAAACGAGCAGTACTTC
.	.	TRBV19	TRBJ1-2	CASSHRSRGDSYGYTF	TGTGCCAGTAGTCATCGCTCACGAGGGGACTCCTATGGCTACACCTTC
TRBD1	.	TRBV9	TRBJ2-7	CASSVGGDRTYEQYF	TGTGCCAGCAGCGTAGGTGGGGACAGGACCTACGAGCAGTACTTC
.	.	TRBV2	TRBJ2-3	CASAGTSTDTQYF	TGTGCCAGTGCCGGTACTAGCACAGATACGCAGTATTTT
.	.	TRBV19	TRBJ2-2	CASSRTAAGGELFF	TGTGCCAGTAGTCGAACAGCGGCTGGCGGGGAGCTGTTTTTT
TRBD2	.	TRBV27	TRBJ2-1	CASSPQSGNYNEQFF	TGTGCCAGCAGTCCCCAAAGCGGGAACTACAATGAGCAGTTCTTC
.	.	TRBV7-9	TRBJ2-7	CASSSGTFEQYF	TGTGCCAGCAGCTCCGGGACATTCGAGCAGTACTTC
TRBD2	.	TRBV19	TRBJ2-3	CASSKGTSGNLADTQYF	TGTGCCAGTAGTAAAGGGACTAGCGGGAACCTTGCAGATACGCAGTATTTT
.	.	TRBV29-1	TRBJ2-5	CSVSVRTGLQETQYF	TGCAGCGTCTCGGTCCGTACCGGTCTCCAAGAGACCCAGTACTTC
.	.	TRBV29-1	TRBJ1-1	CSVVLRTEAFF	TGCAGCGTTGTTTTACGTACTGAAGCTTTCTTT
TRBD1	.	TRBV5-1	TRBJ1-4	CASSLSGGNEKLFF	TGCGCCAGCAGCTTGTCAGGGGGCAATGAAAAACTGTTTTTT
TRBD2	.	TRBV7-9	TRBJ2-2	CASSRLAGANTGELFF	TGTGCCAGCAGCCGACTAGCGGGGGCGAACACCGGGGAGCTGTTTTTT
.	.	TRBV27	TRBJ2-7	CASSPLPRYEQYF	TGTGCCAGCAGTCCCCTACCCCGCTACGAGCAGTACTTC
.	.	TRBV7-9	TRBJ2-3	CASSLGGLPPDTQYF	TGTGCCAGCAGCTTAGGAGGGCTCCCGCCAGATACGCAGTATTTT
.	.	TRBV28	TRBJ1-5	CASSLGDYNSNQPQHF	TGTGCCAGCAGTTTAGGGGACTACAATAGCAATCAGCCCCAGCATTTT
TRBD2	.	TRBV10-3	TRBJ2-1	CAISENLGGRQNYNEQFF	TGTGCCATCAGTGAGAATCTGGGCGGGAGGCAAAATTACAATGAGCAGTTCTTC
.	.	TRBV6-5	TRBJ1-1	CASRTDGNTEAFF	TGTGCCAGCAGAACCGACGGGAACACTGAAGCTTTCTTT
.	.	TRBV18	TRBJ1-4	CASSLRDLPTTNEKLFF	TGTGCCAGCTCACTACGGGACCTACCAACAACTAATGAAAAACTGTTTTTT
TRBD2	.	TRBV27	TRBJ2-3	CASREGTGWTQYF	TGTGCCAGTAGGGAGGGAACGGGGTGGACGCAGTATTTT
.	.	TRBV5-4	TRBJ2-7	CASSFNNNEQYF	TGTGCCAGCAGCTTCAATAACAACGAGCAGTACTTC
TRBD1	.	TRBV10-3	TRBJ2-7	CASAFLGTGDFDEQYF	TGTGCCAGCGCTTTTTTAGGGACAGGGGATTTCGACGAGCAGTACTTC
.	.	TRBV14	TRBJ1-1	CASSLPPDSAKTEAFF	TGTGCCAGCAGCCTACCGCCGGACAGTGCTAAGACTGAAGCTTTCTTT
TRBD1	.	TRBV28	TRBJ2-2	CASSYVTGHRELFF	TGTGCCAGCAGTTACGTGACAGGGCATCGGGAGCTGTTTTTT
.	.	TRBV7-8	TRBJ2-2	CASSLAPEPGELFF	TGTGCCAGCAGCTTAGCTCCAGAGCCCGGGGAGCTGTTTTTT
.	.	TRBV29-1	TRBJ2-7	CSVVAPQRYEQYF	TGCAGCGTTGTCGCCCCCCAGCGATACGAGCAGTACTTC
.	.	TRBV4-1	TRBJ2-7	CASSPSHSYEQYF	TGCGCCAGCAGCCCCAGTCACTCCTACGAGCAGTACTTC
TRBD2	.	TRBV2	TRBJ2-1	CASISAGGPSYNEQFF	TGTGCCAGCATCTCAGCGGGAGGTCCCTCCTACAATGAGCAGTTCTTC